This is a list of T cell receptor beta chains from one sample in a study of beta chain features in type 1 diabetes. Generated by immunoSEQ multiplex PCR, the TCRdb table keeps only in-frame clones and is missing some. The table has about 150,000 clones, 9% to 12% seen once. The sequenced sample was central memory CD4+ T cells from blood. These receptors originate from a man between 25 and 39 years old with type 1 diabetes. Both conserved end residues are part of each CDR3. D genes are given only for firm matches. A clone size is listed for some rows: how often the clone was seen (once, few, many), or a class if it is expanded.

TRBJ2-5	-	TRBV19	-	TGTGCCAGTAGTGTGGGATGGGAGAGGAAGACCCAGTACTTC	CASSVGWERKTQYF
TRBJ1-1	-	TRBV18	-	TGTGCCAGCTCACGAGGCTCCGACACTGAAGCTTTCTTT	CASSRGSDTEAFF
TRBJ1-1	few	TRBV7-6	-	TGTGCCAGCAGCTTTGCGCCGACAGGTTTGAACACTGAAGCTTTCTTT	CASSFAPTGLNTEAFF
TRBJ1-2	few	TRBV7-2	TRBD1	TGTGCCAGCAGCCGCCGCCAGGGGGCCTATGGCTACACCTTC	CASSRRQGAYGYTF
TRBJ2-3	few	TRBV7-2	TRBD2	TGTGCCAGCAGCGCACAGAGCGGGGGCACAGATACGCAGTATTTT	CASSAQSGGTDTQYF
TRBJ2-1	few	TRBV29-1	TRBD1	TGCAGCGCGAGACAGGGTTTGGATTACAATGAGCAGTTCTTC	CSARQGLDYNEQFF
TRBJ2-3	few	TRBV29-1	TRBD1	TGCAGCGTTGAAGCCACAGGGGCCAGCACAGATACGCAGTATTTT	CSVEATGASTDTQYF
TRBJ1-1	-	TRBV9	TRBD1	TGTGCCAGCAGCGCCGGGACAGGAGGCTTGTCTGAAGCTTTCTTT	CASSAGTGGLSEAFF
TRBJ2-7	few	TRBV2	TRBD2	TGTGCCAGCAGGCCATCTAGCGGGCAAATCTACGAGCAGTACTTC	CASRPSSGQIYEQYF
TRBJ1-2	-	TRBV2	-	TGTGCCAGCAGTGACAGGGGATATGGCTACACCTTC	CASSDRGYGYTF
TRBJ2-7	-	TRBV19	-	TGTGCCAGTAGTAGGGGCCGCTCCTACGAGCAGTACTTC	CASSRGRSYEQYF
TRBJ2-7	-	TRBV4-1	-	TGCGCCAGCAGCTATGGACAGTGGGCACGCTCCTACGAGCAGTACTTC	CASSYGQWARSYEQYF
TRBJ2-3	-	TRBV11-2	-	TGTGCCAGCAGCAAAGGACAGCCACTTACAGATACGCAGTATTTT	CASSKGQPLTDTQYF
TRBJ2-3	few	TRBV7-2	-	TGTGCCAGCAGCTTACGAGATACGCAGTATTTT	CASSLRDTQYF
TRBJ1-4	-	TRBV2	-	TGTGCCAGCAGTGCAGCACCAGTGAAACTGTTTTTT	CASSAAPVKLFF
TRBJ2-4	-	TRBV7-2	TRBD1	TGTGCCAGCAGCCCCAGGACAGGGGTATACATTCAGTACTTC	CASSPRTGVYIQYF
TRBJ2-1	many	TRBV14	-	TGTGCCAGCAGCCAATACTTTGAGCAGTTCTTC	CASSQYFEQFF
TRBJ1-5	-	TRBV2	-	TGTGCCAGCAGTGAACCTCTAAGGGGGCAGCCCCAGCATTTT	CASSEPLRGQPQHF
TRBJ1-1	-	TRBV19	-	TGTGCCAGTAGTATACGGTGGGGAAGCGGGAACACTGAAGCTTTCTTT	CASSIRWGSGNTEAFF
TRBJ2-2	-	TRBV19	TRBD2	TGTGCCAGTCAGCCCGGGGGGTACACCGGGGAGCTGTTTTTT	CASQPGGYTGELFF
TRBJ2-5	few	TRBV28	TRBD1	TGTGCCAGCAGCCCCGTCGGACAGGGCTATCAAGAGACCCAGTACTTC	CASSPVGQGYQETQYF
TRBJ2-2	-	TRBV5-1	TRBD1	TGCGCCAGCACCGGGCGGGTGACAGGGGATACCACCGGGGAGCTGTTTTTT	CASTGRVTGDTTGELFF
TRBJ2-7	-	TRBV18	TRBD1	TGTGCCAGCTCCCCTGACAGGGTGGAGCAGTACTTC	CASSPDRVEQYF
TRBJ2-7	few	TRBV5-4	TRBD2	TGTGCCAGCAGCTTGGTCGGGGGGAGCGAGCAGTACTTC	CASSLVGGSEQYF
TRBJ1-2	many	TRBV5-4	TRBD1	TGTGCCAGCAGCTTGAGGGGGACAGGGACTGGCTACACCTTC	CASSLRGTGTGYTF
TRBJ1-2	few	TRBV6-6	-	TGTGCCAGCAGTCCACAGGATAGCTATGGCTACACCTTC	CASSPQDSYGYTF
TRBJ2-7	few	TRBV10-3	-	TGTGCCATCAGTGGGGGACAAGCCTCAACCGGCGAGCAGTACTTC	CAISGGQASTGEQYF
TRBJ1-1	few	TRBV7-9	-	TGTGCCAGCAGCCAGGCAAACACTGAAGCTTTCTTT	CASSQANTEAFF
TRBJ1-2	-	TRBV7-2	-	TGTGCCAGCAGCTCCATGGGGGGGGCCGGCGGCTACACCTTC	CASSSMGGAGGYTF
TRBJ2-3	-	TRBV28	-	TGTGCCAGCAGGGTAGACAGGCCCTCCACAGATACGCAGTATTTT	CASRVDRPSTDTQYF
TRBJ2-2	few	TRBV5-1	-	TGCGCCAGCAGCTTACAGGACACCGGGGAGCTGTTTTTT	CASSLQDTGELFF
TRBJ2-7	few	TRBV25-1	-	TGTGCCAGCAGTGAATACGGCAGGGTCTACGAGCAGTACTTC	CASSEYGRVYEQYF
TRBJ1-2	few	TRBV18	-	TGTGCCAGCTCACCAGTGGGCAGGGTAAACTATGGCTACACCTTC	CASSPVGRVNYGYTF
TRBJ2-5	few	TRBV2	-	TGTGCCAGCGCACTAGAGCGCCAAGAGACCCAGTACTTC	CASALERQETQYF
TRBJ2-7	few	TRBV7-9	TRBD2	TGTGCCAGCAGCGATATGCGGGGGGCCGACGAGCAGTACTTC	CASSDMRGADEQYF
TRBJ2-2	few	TRBV5-1	-	TGCGCCAGCAGCTTGACAGAATCGGGGACCGGGGAGCTGTTTTTT	CASSLTESGTGELFF
TRBJ2-2	-	TRBV7-2	TRBD2	TGTGCCAGCAGCGCACCGCTAGCGGGCACCGGGGAGCTGTTTTTT	CASSAPLAGTGELFF